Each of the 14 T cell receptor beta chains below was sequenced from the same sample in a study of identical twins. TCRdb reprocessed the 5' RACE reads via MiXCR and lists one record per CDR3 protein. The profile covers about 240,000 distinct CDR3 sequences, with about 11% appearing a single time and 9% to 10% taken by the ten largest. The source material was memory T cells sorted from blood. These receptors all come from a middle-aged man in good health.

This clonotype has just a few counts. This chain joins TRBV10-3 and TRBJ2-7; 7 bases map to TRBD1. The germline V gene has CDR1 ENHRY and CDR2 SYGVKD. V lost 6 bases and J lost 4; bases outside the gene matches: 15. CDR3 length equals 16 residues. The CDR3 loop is CAISPGGGQSRYEQYF. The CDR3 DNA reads TGTGCCATCAGCCCAGGGGGTGGTCAGTCCAGGTACGAGCAGTACTTC.

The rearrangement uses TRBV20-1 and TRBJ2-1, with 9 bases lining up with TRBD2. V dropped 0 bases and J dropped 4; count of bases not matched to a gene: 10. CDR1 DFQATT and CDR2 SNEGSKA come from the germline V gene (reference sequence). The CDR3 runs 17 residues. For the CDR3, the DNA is TGCAGTGCTAGAGATTGGCGGGCGGGGGGGCAGTACAATGAGCAGTTCTTC. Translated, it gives CSARDWRAGGQYNEQFF.

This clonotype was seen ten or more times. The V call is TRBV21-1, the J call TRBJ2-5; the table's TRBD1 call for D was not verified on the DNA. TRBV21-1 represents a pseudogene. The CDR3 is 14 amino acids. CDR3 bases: TGTGCCAGCAGCGGAACGGACAGTCAAGAGACCCAGTACTTC. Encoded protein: CASSGTDSQETQYF.

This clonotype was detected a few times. The CDR3 loop reads CSAREGSYSYEQYF. The CDR3 coding sequence is TGCAGTGCTAGAGAGGGCAGCTACTCCTACGAGCAGTACTTC. V gene TRBV20-1 combines with J gene TRBJ2-7; D is unclear. CDR1 and CDR2 from the germline V gene are DFQATT and SNEGSKA (reference sequence). Trimming cost V 0 bases and J 0 bases, with 9 bases left between them. The CDR3 is made up of 14 amino acids.

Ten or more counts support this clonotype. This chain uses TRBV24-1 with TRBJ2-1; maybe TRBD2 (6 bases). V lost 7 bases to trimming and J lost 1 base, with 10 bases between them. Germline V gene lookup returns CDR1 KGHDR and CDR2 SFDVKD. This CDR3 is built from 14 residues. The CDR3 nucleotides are TGTGCCACCAGGGCAGGGACTTCCTACAATGAGCAGTTCTTC. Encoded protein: CATRAGTSYNEQFF.

In nucleotides, the CDR3 is TGTGCCAGCAGTTTAAGGTCAGGGGGGGGCTACGAGCAGTACTTC. Its translation: CASSLRSGGGYEQYF. V and J are TRBV12-3 or TRBV12-4 and TRBJ2-7; the D call may be TRBD1 or TRBD2 (7 bases each). V was pared by 2 bases and J by 3 bases, with 14 bases between. This CDR3 has 15 residues.

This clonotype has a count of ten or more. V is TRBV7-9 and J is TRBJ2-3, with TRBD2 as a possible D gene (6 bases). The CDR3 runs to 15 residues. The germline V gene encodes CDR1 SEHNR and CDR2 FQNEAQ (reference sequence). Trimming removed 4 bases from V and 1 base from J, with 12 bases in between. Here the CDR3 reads CASSYTGVGTDTQYF. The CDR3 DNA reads TGTGCCAGCAGCTACACGGGAGTTGGCACAGATACGCAGTATTTT.

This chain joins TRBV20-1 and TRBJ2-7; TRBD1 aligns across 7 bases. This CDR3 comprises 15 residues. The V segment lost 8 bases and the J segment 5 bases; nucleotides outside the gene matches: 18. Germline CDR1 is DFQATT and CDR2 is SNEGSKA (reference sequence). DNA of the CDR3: TGCAGTATTTCCGGTGGCTATGAGGGGGCAAACGAGCAGTACTTC. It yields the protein CSISGGYEGANEQYF.

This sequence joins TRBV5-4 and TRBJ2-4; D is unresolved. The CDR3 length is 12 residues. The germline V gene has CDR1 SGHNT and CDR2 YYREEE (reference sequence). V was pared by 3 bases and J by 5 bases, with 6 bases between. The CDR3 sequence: CASSSPQNIQYF. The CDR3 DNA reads TGTGCCAGCAGCTCCCCCCAAAACATTCAGTACTTC.

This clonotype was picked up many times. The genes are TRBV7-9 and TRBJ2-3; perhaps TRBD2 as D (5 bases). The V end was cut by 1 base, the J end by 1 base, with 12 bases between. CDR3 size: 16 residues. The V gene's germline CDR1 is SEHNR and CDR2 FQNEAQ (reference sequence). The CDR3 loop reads CASSLERALGTDTQYF. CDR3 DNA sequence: TGTGCCAGCAGCTTAGAGAGGGCCCTCGGCACAGATACGCAGTATTTT.

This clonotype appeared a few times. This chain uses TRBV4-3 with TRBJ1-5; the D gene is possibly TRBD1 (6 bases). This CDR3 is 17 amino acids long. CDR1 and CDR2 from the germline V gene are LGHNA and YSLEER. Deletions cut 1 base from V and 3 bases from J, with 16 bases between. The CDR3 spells CASSQGWSGHINQPQHF. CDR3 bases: TGCGCCAGCAGCCAAGGTTGGTCGGGACACATCAATCAGCCCCAGCATTTT.

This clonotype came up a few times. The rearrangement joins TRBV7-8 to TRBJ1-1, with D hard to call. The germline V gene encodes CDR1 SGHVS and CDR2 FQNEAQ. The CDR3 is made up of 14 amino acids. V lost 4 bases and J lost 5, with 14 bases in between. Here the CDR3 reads CASSSAGKVTEAFF. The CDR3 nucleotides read TGTGCCAGCAGCTCGGCCGGGAAGGTTACTGAAGCTTTCTTT.

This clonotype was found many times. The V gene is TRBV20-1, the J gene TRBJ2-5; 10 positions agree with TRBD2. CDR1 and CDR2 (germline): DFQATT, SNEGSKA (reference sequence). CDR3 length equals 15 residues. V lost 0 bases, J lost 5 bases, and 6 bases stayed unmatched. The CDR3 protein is CSAREGTSVEETQYF. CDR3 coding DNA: TGCAGTGCTAGAGAAGGGACTAGCGTTGAGGAGACCCAGTACTTC.

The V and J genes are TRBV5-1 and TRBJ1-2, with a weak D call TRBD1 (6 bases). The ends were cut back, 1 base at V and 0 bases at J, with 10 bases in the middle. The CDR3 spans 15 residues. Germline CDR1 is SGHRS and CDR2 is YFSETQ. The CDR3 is CASSLRDTPNYGYTF. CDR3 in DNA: TGCGCCAGCAGCTTGAGGGACACACCTAACTATGGCTACACCTTC.